These T cell receptor beta chains were read from a single sample in a study of cytomegalovirus exposure and HLA in healthy donors. The table came from immunoSEQ multiplex PCR; TCRdb's copy has only in-frame clones and leaves some out. This sample yields 65,000 to 85,000 clones, of which around four fifths are seen a single time; 2.5% to 3% belongs to the top ten. Sequenced sample: PBMCs. These receptors were taken from a man aged 50 or older in good health and CMV-seropositive. Each CDR3 is given with its conserved first and last residue. D genes are given only for firm matches. The size of a clone is reported for some rows only, either as once, few or many, or as a class for expanded clones.

- TRBD2 TRBJ2-1 TRBV7-2 CASSLLAGGWQFF TGTGCCAGCAGCTTACTAGCGGGAGGGTGGCAGTTCTTC
- - TRBJ1-1 TRBV29-1 CSGGRGNTEAFF TGCAGCGGCGGGAGAGGGAACACTGAAGCTTTCTTT
- TRBD2 TRBJ2-5 TRBV11-3 CASSLVLAGGQTQHF TGTGCCAGCAGCTTAGTGCTAGCGGGAGGGCAGACCCAGCACTTC
few TRBD1 TRBJ2-5 TRBV11-2 CASSLTGEETQYF TGTGCCAGCAGCTTGACAGGGGAGGAGACCCAGTACTTC
- - TRBJ2-7 TRBV7-9 CASSYTDSWEQYF TGTGCCAGCAGCTACACGGACTCATGGGAGCAGTACTTC
- - TRBJ1-2 TRBV7-9 CASSYGGTASNYGYTF TGTGCCAGCAGCTACGGCGGGACCGCTTCTAACTATGGCTACACCTTC
- TRBD2 TRBJ2-1 TRBV4-1 CASSQVALAVYNEQFF TGCGCCAGCAGCCAAGTGGCTCTAGCGGTCTACAATGAGCAGTTCTTC
- - TRBJ1-6 TRBV4-1 CASSQIYGIGSPLHF TGCGCCAGCAGCCAGATCTACGGGATCGGATCACCCCTCCACTTT
- TRBD2 TRBJ2-1 TRBV7-9 CARSGGLAGAEQFF TGTGCCCGGAGCGGGGGACTAGCGGGAGCCGAGCAGTTCTTC
few - TRBJ1-2 TRBV6-6 CASSPAHYGYTF TGTGCCAGTAGCCCCGCCCACTATGGCTACACCTTC
- - TRBJ2-1 TRBV5-7 CASNSGPPHNEQFF TGTGCCAGCAACTCAGGGCCCCCCCACAATGAGCAGTTCTTC
- TRBD2 TRBJ2-1 TRBV18 CASSPPGRVSYNEQFF TGTGCCAGCTCACCACCTGGGAGGGTTTCCTACAATGAGCAGTTCTTC
- TRBD2 TRBJ2-7 TRBV5-6 CASRGLAGGYEQYF TGTGCCAGCAGGGGACTAGCGGGAGGCTACGAGCAGTACTTC
- - TRBJ2-5 TRBV7-2 CASSPQETQYF TGTGCCAGCAGCCCTCAAGAGACCCAGTACTTC
- - TRBJ1-1 TRBV9 CASSGTGSTEAFF TGTGCCAGCAGCGGTACCGGGAGCACTGAAGCTTTCTTT
once - TRBJ2-3 TRBV14 CASSQRLIRGAADTQYF TGTGCCAGCAGCCAAAGATTAATCCGGGGGGCGGCAGATACGCAGTATTTT
once TRBD1 TRBJ1-1 TRBV2 CASIRTGRFGAFF TGTGCCAGCATTCGGACAGGGCGCTTTGGGGCTTTCTTT
- TRBD1 TRBJ1-1 TRBV14 CASSQRPGQGNTEAFF TGTGCCAGCAGCCAGCGGCCGGGACAGGGAAACACTGAAGCTTTCTTT
- TRBD1 TRBJ1-5 TRBV28 CASSLDRARSQPQHF TGTGCCAGCAGTTTGGACAGGGCCAGGAGTCAGCCCCAGCATTTT
- TRBD1 TRBJ1-5 TRBV4-1 CASSQVGTGGQPQHF TGCGCCAGCAGCCAAGTGGGGACAGGGGGTCAGCCCCAGCATTTT
- TRBD1 TRBJ2-4 TRBV13 CASSRTTGRAKNSQYF TGTGCCAGCAGTCGGACGACAGGGAGAGCCAAAAACAGTCAGTACTTC
few - TRBJ1-4 TRBV27 CASSSPGQPNEKLFF TGTGCCAGCAGTTCACCCGGACAGCCTAATGAAAAACTGTTTTTT
- TRBD1 TRBJ2-7 TRBV19 CASSSGTGPYEQYF TGTGCCAGTAGTAGCGGGACAGGGCCCTACGAGCAGTACTTC
- - TRBJ2-3 TRBV19 CASSIRSGRAKTSTDTQYF TGTGCCAGTAGTATAAGGTCTGGCAGGGCGAAAACCTCCACAGATACGCAGTATTTT
- TRBD1 TRBJ1-3 TRBV6-5 CASSSGTVSGNTIYF TGTGCCAGCAGTTCCGGGACAGTCTCTGGAAACACCATATATTTT
once - TRBJ2-7 TRBV7-9 CSSSLARDSSYEQYF TGTTCCAGCAGCTTAGCTCGAGACAGCTCCTACGAGCAGTACTTC
once TRBD2 TRBJ2-1 TRBV11-3 CASSLEGYQWTSGKNNEQFF TGTGCCAGCAGCTTAGAAGGTTATCAGTGGACTAGCGGGAAAAACAATGAGCAGTTCTTC
- TRBD2 TRBJ2-1 TRBV6-4 CASSQDVGGGPHNEQFF TGTGCCAGCAGCCAGGACGTGGGGGGAGGGCCCCACAATGAGCAGTTCTTC
- - TRBJ1-1 TRBV7-7 CASSLDTNTEAFF TGTGCTAGCAGCTTAGACACCAACACTGAAGCTTTCTTT
- - TRBJ2-5 TRBV18 CASSPGTPVSQETQYF TGTGCCAGCTCACCAGGGACACCAGTCTCCCAAGAGACCCAGTACTTC
- TRBD2 TRBJ2-1 TRBV10-1 CASSWTSGSNLNEQFF TGCGCCAGCAGCTGGACTAGCGGGAGTAATTTGAATGAGCAGTTCTTC
- TRBD2 TRBJ2-5 TRBV15 CATRRTSGSSETQYF TGTGCCACCAGGCGGACTAGCGGGAGTTCGGAGACCCAGTACTTC
once TRBD2 TRBJ2-3 TRBV18 CASSPGIAGGSDTQYF TGTGCCAGCTCACCAGGAATAGCGGGAGGTTCCGATACGCAGTATTTT
few - TRBJ2-1 TRBV6-5 CASSYSLHNEQFF TGTGCCAGCAGTTACTCACTTCACAATGAGCAGTTCTTC
- - TRBJ2-7 TRBV14 CASSQAQLAGFHEQYF TGTGCCAGCAGCCAAGCCCAACTGGCAGGGTTCCACGAGCAGTACTTC
- - TRBJ2-1 TRBV4-3 CASSQAWEKFYNEQFF TGCGCCAGCAGCCAAGCTTGGGAGAAGTTTTACAATGAGCAGTTCTTC
- TRBD2 TRBJ2-7 TRBV27 CASSLFSGRSTYEQYF TGTGCCAGCAGTTTATTTAGCGGGAGAAGCACCTACGAGCAGTACTTC
- TRBD2 TRBJ2-1 TRBV5-1 CASSDRTSGPTHEQFF TGCGCCAGCAGCGACAGGACTAGCGGACCTACGCATGAGCAGTTCTTC
- TRBD1 TRBJ1-4 TRBV6-1 CASRTTGTAVKLFF TGTGCCAGCAGAACCACCGGGACAGCCGTAAAACTGTTTTTT
once TRBD1 TRBJ1-1 TRBV4-1 CASSQGQDRGTEAFF TGCGCCAGCAGCCAAGGCCAGGACAGGGGGACTGAAGCTTTCTTT
- - TRBJ1-2 TRBV11-2 CASSLDAGYYGYTF TGTGCCAGCAGCTTAGATGCAGGATACTATGGCTACACCTTC
few - TRBJ1-3 TRBV7-9 CASSSAGVGNTIYF TGTGCCAGCAGCTCCGCGGGAGTTGGAAACACCATATATTTT
few - TRBJ2-1 TRBV11-3 CASSLWFPGMAYNEQFF TGTGCCAGCAGCTTATGGTTTCCAGGGATGGCCTACAATGAGCAGTTCTTC
- - TRBJ1-1 TRBV5-6 CASSPTGGLTEAFF TGTGCCAGCAGCCCGACGGGGGGATTGACTGAAGCTTTCTTT
- TRBD2 TRBJ2-5 TRBV6-5 CASSYSTSGGEETQYF TGTGCCAGCAGTTACTCTACTAGCGGGGGTGAAGAGACCCAGTACTTC
- TRBD2 TRBJ2-1 TRBV11-2 CASNVRGLAGTEQFF TGTGCCAGCAACGTGCGGGGACTAGCGGGAACTGAGCAGTTCTTC
- TRBD1 TRBJ2-6 TRBV5-1 CASSSTTGAAGANVLTF TGCGCCAGCAGCTCCACAACAGGGGCCGCTGGGGCCAACGTCCTGACTTTC
- - TRBJ1-5 TRBV15 CATSRVSGTYSNQPQHF TGTGCCACCAGCAGAGTGTCAGGAACCTATAGCAATCAGCCCCAGCATTTT
- TRBD1 TRBJ2-1 TRBV7-7 CASSPTGTESYNEQFF TGTGCTAGCAGCCCTACCGGGACAGAATCTTACAATGAGCAGTTCTTC